Each of the 19 T cell receptor beta chains below was sequenced from the same sample in a study of blood T cell repertoires in COVID-19. The protocol was immunoSEQ multiplex PCR, while the TCRdb copy is restricted to in-frame clones and leaves out a portion. The table has some 160,000 clones, around four fifths seen once. Sequencing input: PBMCs or T cells enriched from blood (not recorded which). Receptors were obtained from a woman aged 40 to 50 who had recovered from COVID-19.

The chain couples TRBV6-6 to TRBJ2-3, with TRBD2 identical over 9 bases. Losses at the gene ends were 7 bases for V and 0 bases for J; bases not matched to a gene: 8. Germline V gene data show CDR1 as MNHNY and CDR2 as SVGAGI (reference sequence). The CDR3 contains 16 residues. This CDR3 reads CASKLASGRSTDTQYF. The CDR3 DNA is TGTGCCAGCAAATTAGCCAGCGGGAGGAGCACAGATACGCAGTATTTT.

This chain connects TRBV30 to TRBJ1-3, with D unclear. Germline CDR1 is GTSNPN and CDR2 is SVGIG (reference sequence). The CDR3 spans 13 residues. Trimming stripped 4 bases from V and 0 bases from J, with 7 bases between. CDR3 sequence (DNA): TGTGCCTGGACCCCGGGCTCTGGAAACACCATATATTTT. Protein product: CAWTPGSGNTIYF.

V is TRBV19 and J is TRBJ2-4; 9 bases align to TRBD1. Losses at the gene ends were 3 bases for V and 6 bases for J; bases not matched to a gene: 3. Looked up from germline, CDR1 is LNHDA and CDR2 is SQIVND (reference sequence). This CDR3 is 14 amino acids long. CDR3 sequence (DNA): TGTGCCAGTAGTATCGGGACAGGGCGAAACATTCAGTACTTC. Encoded protein: CASSIGTGRNIQYF.

The chain uses TRBV12-5 and TRBJ1-5; 11 nucleotides match TRBD1. The CDR3 runs to 20 residues. V lost 0 bases, J lost 3 bases, and 13 bases stayed unmatched. Looked up from germline, CDR1 is LGHNT and CDR2 is FRNRAP. DNA for the CDR3: TGTGCTAGTGGTTTGGTCCTTCCGGACAGGGGGCGAGAGAACAATCAGCCCCAGCATTTT. It is translated as CASGLVLPDRGRENNQPQHF.

The chain has TRBV6-5 and TRBJ2-7, with 9 positions matching TRBD2. Germline CDR1 and CDR2: MNHEY and SVGAGI. Unmatched junction bases numbered 7, after V lost 2 bases and J lost 2 bases. The CDR3 has 16 amino acids. CDR3 region: CASSYGPPSGTYEQYF. DNA for the CDR3: TGTGCCAGCAGTTACGGTCCCCCTAGCGGGACCTACGAGCAGTACTTC.

The chain links TRBV4-2 to TRBJ2-1, with D tentatively TRBD1 (6 bases). Per germline, CDR1 LGHNA and CDR2 YNFKEQ. The V and J ends lost 0 bases and 3 bases respectively, with 12 bases between them. This CDR3 contains 16 residues. In DNA, the CDR3 is TGTGCCAGCAGCCAAGAGGATGGGGGCCTCTACAATGAGCAGTTCTTC. It is translated as CASSQEDGGLYNEQFF.

The chain uses TRBV2 and TRBJ2-7; D is uncertain. The V end was cut by 7 bases, the J end by 1 base, with 5 bases between. The germline CDR1 and CDR2 sequences are SNHLY and FYNNEI. The CDR3 runs to 11 residues. CDR3 region: CASTLSYEQYF. In nucleotides, the CDR3 is TGTGCCAGCACCTTATCCTACGAGCAGTACTTC.

The chain links TRBV11-2 to TRBJ2-5; no clear D. The CDR3 has 12 amino acids. Germline V CDR1 and CDR2: SGHAT, FQNNGV. Trimming left V 5 bases short and J 0 bases short, with 4 bases between. The CDR3: CASSPNQETQYF. DNA for the CDR3: TGTGCCAGCAGCCCAAACCAAGAGACCCAGTACTTC.

This chain links TRBV2 with TRBJ2-1, with 9 bases fitting TRBD2. Unmatched junction bases numbered 9, after V lost 6 bases and J lost 6 bases. Germline V CDR1 and CDR2: SNHLY, FYNNEI. The CDR3 runs 15 residues. CDR3 in amino acids: CASSLTGTSFNEQFF. The CDR3 DNA reads as TGTGCCAGCAGCCTAACCGGGACTAGCTTCAATGAGCAGTTCTTC.

This chain joins TRBV7-9 and TRBJ2-1, with a weak D call TRBD2 (6 bases). V lost 4 bases and J lost 4, with 14 bases in between. In germline, CDR1 is SEHNR, CDR2 FQNEAQ (reference sequence). This CDR3 region has 15 residues. CDR3 bases: TGTGCCAGCAGCTCGCAGGGAGGTGGGTACAATGAGCAGTTCTTC. Translation gives CASSSQGGGYNEQFF.

V gene TRBV9 combines with J gene TRBJ2-3; 10 bases are a match to TRBD2. The V gene end was trimmed by 4 bases and the J gene end by 0 bases; junction bases not matched to a gene: 11. CDR3 length: 18 residues. Germline assignment: CDR1 SGDLS and CDR2 YYNGEE. In DNA form, the CDR3 reads TGTGCCAGCAGCCCTAGCGGGAGAGCTTTTACTAGCACAGATACGCAGTATTTT. Its protein product is CASSPSGRAFTSTDTQYF. Looking up the rest from reference TRBV9 and TRBJ2-3 gives the full variable domain: DSGVTQTPKHLITATGQRVTLRCSPRSGDLSVYWYQQSLDQGLQFLIQYYNGEERAKGNILERFSAQQFPDLHSELNLSSLELGDSALYFCASSPSGRAFTSTDTQYFGPGTRLTVL.

V is TRBV7-2 and J is TRBJ2-7; 13 bases line up with TRBD2. Germline loops: CDR1 SGHTA, CDR2 FQGNSA. With V trimmed by 1 base and J by 3 bases, 3 bases remained unmatched. CDR3 length: 16 residues. The CDR3 nucleotides are TGTGCCAGCAGCTTAGAAGGGACTAGCGGGGTCTACGAGCAGTACTTC. It encodes CASSLEGTSGVYEQYF.

The chain combines TRBV24-1 with TRBJ2-3; tentative D call: TRBD2 (6 bases). The CDR3 is made up of 17 amino acids. The germline CDR1 and CDR2 sequences are KGHDR and SFDVKD. V shed 3 bases and J shed 3 bases, with 18 bases lying between them. The CDR3: CATSDPHGGLGTDTQYF. CDR3 nucleotide sequence: TGTGCCACCAGTGATCCCCACGGGGGTTTGGGGACAGATACGCAGTATTTT.

In DNA form, the CDR3 reads TGTGCCAGCAGGGGAGCGGGATCCTACAATGAGCAGTTCTTC. It codes for CASRGAGSYNEQFF. The chain is built from TRBV2 and TRBJ2-1, with 7 bases fitting TRBD2. CDR3 length: 14 amino acids. Per germline, CDR1 SNHLY and CDR2 FYNNEI. V gave up 6 bases and J gave up 1 base; unmatched junction bases: 3.

This clone was detected ten times or more. This chain uses TRBV6-5 with TRBJ2-5; 7 bases match TRBD1. The ends lost 5 bases at V and 5 bases at J; junction bases unmatched: 5. This CDR3 contains 13 residues. The germline V gene encodes CDR1 MNHEY and CDR2 SVGAGI. The chain's CDR3 is CASSTGELETQYF. The CDR3 nucleotides are TGTGCCAGCAGTACAGGGGAATTGGAGACCCAGTACTTC.

This rearrangement joins TRBV21-1 to TRBJ2-7; TRBD1, the table's D call, lacks a check against the DNA. TRBV21-1 has pseudogene status. This CDR3 has 18 amino acids. CDR3 bases: TGTGCCAGCAGCCTGACGACAGGGGAGGGGAATATTGTCTACGAGCAGTACTTC. This codes for CASSLTTGEGNIVYEQYF.

The chain couples TRBV3-1 (or the pseudogene TRBV3-2) to TRBJ1-6; D possibly corresponds to TRBD1 (6 bases). Germline V gives CDR1 LGHDT, CDR2 YNNKEL (reference sequence). There are 16 residues in the CDR3. V lost 4 bases and J 9 bases, leaving 19 bases between the germline ends. CDR3 sequence (DNA): TGTGCCAGCAGCCTCCCGAGGGGGGGGCTGGGTTCACCCCTCCACTTT. Encoded protein: CASSLPRGGLGSPLHF.

This clone is a singleton in its sample. V usage is TRBV9 and J usage is TRBJ1-2; no definite D call. V lost 0 bases, J lost 3 bases, and 12 bases lay in between. CDR1 and CDR2 (germline): SGDLS, YYNGEE. CDR3 length equals 15 residues. CDR3 coding DNA: TGTGCCAGCAGCGTAGATCTACAGAGGGACTATGGCTACACCTTC. Translating gives CASSVDLQRDYGYTF.

The chain employs TRBV5-8 and TRBJ2-5; D uncertain. Germline V lookup: CDR1 SGHTS, CDR2 YDEGEE. V was cut by 4 bases and J by 6 bases, with 22 bases left in between. This CDR3 has 16 amino acids. The DNA of the CDR3 is TGTGCCAGCAGCCGGCGGCCCAGCGCAAATCGACAGACCCAGTACTTC. It encodes CASSRRPSANRQTQYF.